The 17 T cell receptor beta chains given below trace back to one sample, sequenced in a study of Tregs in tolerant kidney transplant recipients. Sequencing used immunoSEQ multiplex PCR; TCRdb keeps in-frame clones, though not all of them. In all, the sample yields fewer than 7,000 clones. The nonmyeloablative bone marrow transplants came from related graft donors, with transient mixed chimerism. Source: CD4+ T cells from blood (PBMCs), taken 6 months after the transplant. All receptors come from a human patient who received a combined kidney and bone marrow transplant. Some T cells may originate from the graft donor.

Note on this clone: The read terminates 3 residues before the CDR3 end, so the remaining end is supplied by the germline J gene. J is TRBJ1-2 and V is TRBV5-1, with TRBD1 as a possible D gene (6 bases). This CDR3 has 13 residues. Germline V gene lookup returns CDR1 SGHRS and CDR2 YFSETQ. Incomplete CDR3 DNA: TGCGCCAGCAGCTCCGACGGACAGACCGGC. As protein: CASSSDGQTG. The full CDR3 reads CASSSDGQTGYTF.

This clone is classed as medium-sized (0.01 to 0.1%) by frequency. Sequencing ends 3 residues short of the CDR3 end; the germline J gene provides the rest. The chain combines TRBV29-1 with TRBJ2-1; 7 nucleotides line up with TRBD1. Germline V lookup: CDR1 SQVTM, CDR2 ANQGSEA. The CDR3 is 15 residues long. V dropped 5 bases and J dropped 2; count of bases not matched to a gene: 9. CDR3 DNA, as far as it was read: TGCAGCGTTCGTAGCCACAGGGGAGCCTACAATGAG. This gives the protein CSVRSHRGAYNE. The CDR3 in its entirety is CSVRSHRGAYNEQFF.

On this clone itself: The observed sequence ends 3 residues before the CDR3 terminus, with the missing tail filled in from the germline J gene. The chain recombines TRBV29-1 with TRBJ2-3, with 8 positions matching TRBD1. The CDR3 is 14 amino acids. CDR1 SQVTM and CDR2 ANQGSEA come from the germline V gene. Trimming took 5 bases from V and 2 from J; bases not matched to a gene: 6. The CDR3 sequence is CSVTRTGHTDTQYF. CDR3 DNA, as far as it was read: TGCAGCGTTACTAGGACAGGGCACACAGATACG.

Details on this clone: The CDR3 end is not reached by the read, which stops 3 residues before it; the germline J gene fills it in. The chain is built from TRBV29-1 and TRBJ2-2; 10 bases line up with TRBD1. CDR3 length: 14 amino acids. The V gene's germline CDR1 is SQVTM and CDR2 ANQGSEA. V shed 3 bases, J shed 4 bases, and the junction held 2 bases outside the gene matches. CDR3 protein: CSVEGQGSTGELFF. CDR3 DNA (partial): TGCAGCGTTGAGGGACAGGGGAGCACCGGGGAG.

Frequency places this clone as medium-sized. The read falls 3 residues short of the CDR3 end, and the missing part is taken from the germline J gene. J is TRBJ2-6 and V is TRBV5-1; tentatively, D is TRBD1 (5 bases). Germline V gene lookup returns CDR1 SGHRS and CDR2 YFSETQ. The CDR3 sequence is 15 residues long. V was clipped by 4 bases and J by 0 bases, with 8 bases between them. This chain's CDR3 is CASSLDSSGANVLTF. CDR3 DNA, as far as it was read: TGCGCCAGCAGCCTTGACAGCTCTGGGGCCAACGTC.

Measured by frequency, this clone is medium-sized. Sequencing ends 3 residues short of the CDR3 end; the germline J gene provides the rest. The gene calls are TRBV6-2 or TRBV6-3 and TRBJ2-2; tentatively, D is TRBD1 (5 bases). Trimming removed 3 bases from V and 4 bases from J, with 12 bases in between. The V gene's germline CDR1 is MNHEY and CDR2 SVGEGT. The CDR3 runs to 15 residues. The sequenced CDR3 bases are TGTGCCAGCAGTTATCTGGGGCAAAGCACCGGGGAG. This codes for CASSYLGQSTGE. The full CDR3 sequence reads CASSYLGQSTGELFF.

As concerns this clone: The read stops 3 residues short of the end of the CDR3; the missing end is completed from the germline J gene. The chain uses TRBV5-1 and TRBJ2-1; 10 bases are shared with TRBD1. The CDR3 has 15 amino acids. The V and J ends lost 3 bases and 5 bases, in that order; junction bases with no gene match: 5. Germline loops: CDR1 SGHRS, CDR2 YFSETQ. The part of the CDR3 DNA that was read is TGCGCCAGCAGCTCGGGACAGGGGTTCCACAATGAG. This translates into CASSSGQGFHNE. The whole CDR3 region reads CASSSGQGFHNEQFF.

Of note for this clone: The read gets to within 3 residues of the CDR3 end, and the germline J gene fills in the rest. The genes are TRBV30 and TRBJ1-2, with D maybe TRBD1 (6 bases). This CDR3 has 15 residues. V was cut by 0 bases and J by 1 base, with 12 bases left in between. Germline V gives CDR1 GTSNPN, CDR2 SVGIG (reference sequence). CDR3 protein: CAWSVRTVSNYGYTF. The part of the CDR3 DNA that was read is TGTGCCTGGAGTGTACGGACAGTTAGTAACTATGGC.

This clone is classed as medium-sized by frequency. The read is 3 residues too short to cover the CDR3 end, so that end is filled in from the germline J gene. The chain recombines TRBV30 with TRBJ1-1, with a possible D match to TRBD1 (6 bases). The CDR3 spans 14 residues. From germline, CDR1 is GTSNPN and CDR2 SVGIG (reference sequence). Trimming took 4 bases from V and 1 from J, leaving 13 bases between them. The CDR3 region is CAWKTGGKNTEAFF. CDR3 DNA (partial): TGTGCCTGGAAGACAGGAGGGAAGAACACTGAA.

CDR3 DNA (partial): TGTGCCAGCTCACCACAGGGGGCAGATTCACCC. Its protein is CASSPQGADSP. The full CDR3 reads CASSPQGADSPLHF. The chain uses TRBV18 and TRBJ1-6; 7 nucleotides align to TRBD1. Sequencing ends 3 residues short of the CDR3 end; the germline J gene provides the rest. The CDR3 consists of 14 residues. Germline V gene sequence: CDR1 KGHSH, CDR2 LQKENI. Trimming at V came to 1 base and at J to 8 bases, leaving 2 bases not matched to a gene.

CDR3 DNA, as far as it was read: TGTGCCAGCGGACTCAAGATCTACGAG. Translated: CASGLKIYE. The whole CDR3 region reads CASGLKIYEQYF. The rearrangement uses TRBV2 and TRBJ2-7; TRBD2 might be the D (5 bases). The read terminates 3 residues before the CDR3 end, so the remaining end is supplied by the germline J gene. Per the germline V gene, CDR1 is SNHLY and CDR2 is FYNNEI. Trimming left V 8 bases short and J 3 bases short, with 11 bases between. The CDR3 contains 12 residues.

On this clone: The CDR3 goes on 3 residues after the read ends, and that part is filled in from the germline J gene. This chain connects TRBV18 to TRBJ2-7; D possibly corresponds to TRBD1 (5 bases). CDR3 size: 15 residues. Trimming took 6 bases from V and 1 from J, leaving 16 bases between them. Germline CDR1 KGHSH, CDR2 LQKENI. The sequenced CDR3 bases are TGTGCCAGCTCCTCCGGAGACAGCCTATCCTACGAG. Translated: CASSSGDSLSYE. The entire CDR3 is CASSSGDSLSYEQYF.

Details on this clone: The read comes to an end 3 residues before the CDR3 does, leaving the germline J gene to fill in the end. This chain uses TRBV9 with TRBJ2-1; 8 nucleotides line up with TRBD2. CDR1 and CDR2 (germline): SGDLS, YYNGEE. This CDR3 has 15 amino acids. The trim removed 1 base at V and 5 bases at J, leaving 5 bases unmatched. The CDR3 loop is CASSVYSGNNNEQFF. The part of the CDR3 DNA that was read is TGTGCCAGCAGCGTATATAGCGGGAATAACAATGAG.

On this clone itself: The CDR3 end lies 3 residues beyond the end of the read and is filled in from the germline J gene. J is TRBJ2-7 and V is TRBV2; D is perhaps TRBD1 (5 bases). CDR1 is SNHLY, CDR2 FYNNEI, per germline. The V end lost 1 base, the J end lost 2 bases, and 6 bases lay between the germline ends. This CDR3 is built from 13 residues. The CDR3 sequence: CASSEGQTYEQYF. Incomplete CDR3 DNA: TGTGCCAGCAGTGAAGGACAGACCTACGAG. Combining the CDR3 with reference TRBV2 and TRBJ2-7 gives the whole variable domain EPEVTQTPSHQVTQMGQEVILRCVPISNHLYFYWYRQILGQKVEFLVSFYNNEISEKSEIFDDQFSVERPDGSNFTLKIRSTKLEDSAMYFCASSEGQTYEQYFGPGTRLTVT.

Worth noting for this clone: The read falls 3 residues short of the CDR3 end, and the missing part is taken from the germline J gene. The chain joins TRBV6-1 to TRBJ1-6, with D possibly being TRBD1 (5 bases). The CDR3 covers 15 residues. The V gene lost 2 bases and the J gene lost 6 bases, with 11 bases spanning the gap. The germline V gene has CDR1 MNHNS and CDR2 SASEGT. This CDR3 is CASSEWLGANSPLHF. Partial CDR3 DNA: TGTGCCAGCAGTGAATGGTTAGGGGCTAATTCACCC.

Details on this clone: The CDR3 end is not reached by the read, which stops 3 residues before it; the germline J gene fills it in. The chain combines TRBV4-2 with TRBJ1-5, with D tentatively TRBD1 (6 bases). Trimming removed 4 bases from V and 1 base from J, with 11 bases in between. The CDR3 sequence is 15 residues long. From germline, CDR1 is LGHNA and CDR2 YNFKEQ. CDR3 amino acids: CASSPAGVSNQPQHF. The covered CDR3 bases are TGTGCCAGCAGCCCTGCAGGGGTGAGCAATCAGCCC.

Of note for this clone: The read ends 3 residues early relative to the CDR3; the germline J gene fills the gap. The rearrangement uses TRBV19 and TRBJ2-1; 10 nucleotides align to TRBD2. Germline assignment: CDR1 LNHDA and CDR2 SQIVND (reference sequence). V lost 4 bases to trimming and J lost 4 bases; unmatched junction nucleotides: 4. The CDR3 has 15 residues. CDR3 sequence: CASSRGLAPYNEQFF. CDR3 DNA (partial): TGTGCCAGTAGTAGGGGACTAGCGCCTTACAATGAG.